This TCR beta chain was documented in a study of regulatory T cells in long-lasting Graves disease. The study, taken as a whole, reports: Accuracy may have suffered from the small sample size.

Arm-PCR of CDR3 regions with iRepertoire HTBI primers generated TCR beta libraries. TCRdb recomputed calls from the multiplex PCR reads with MiXCR, one row per CDR3 protein. The sample has 420,000 or so distinct CDR3 sequences, about 17% seen once. As to this clonotype: The antigen is unknown.

The time point was: newly diagnosed GD, antithyroid drugs for less than 3 months. The TCR library was made from RNA extracted from PBMCs. Between the trimmed V and J ends, which lost 3 bases and 6 bases, there was a span of 10 bases. The CDR3 is 13 residues long. CDR1 is SGHNT and CDR2 is YYREEE in the germline V gene (reference sequence). The same specimen was also included in a second study, on T cells in Graves' hyperthyroidism and ophthalmopathy. That study reports: When the TCR CDR3 underwent first-round RT-PCR, the HTBI primer set was used.

The sample was peripheral blood mononuclear cells (PBMCs), taken at new diagnosis, from a patient treated with antithyroid drugs. This chain joins TRBV5-4 and TRBJ2-4; D might be TRBD1 or TRBD2, each matching 6 bases. The TCR was taken from a woman between 18 and 30 years old with Graves disease. The CDR3 nucleotides are TGTGCCAGCAGCTCCTCGGGGGCAAACATTCAGTACTTC. As protein: CASSSSGANIQYF.